These 21 T cell receptor beta chains originate from one sample sequenced in a study of PD-L1 blockade in urothelial cancer. The time point is: pretreatment peripheral blood. TCRdb keeps only in-frame clones here, not all; method: immunoSEQ multiplex PCR. The sample yields tens of thousands of clones, 70% to 90% seen once. The specimen was PBMCs, collected around atezolizumab (anti-PD-L1) treatment. The receptor set was obtained from a woman older than 75 with urothelial cancer.

The chain combines TRBV27 with TRBJ1-2; 11 positions match TRBD1. Germline trimming cut 0 bases from V and 4 bases from J; bases unmatched to any gene: 7. The CDR3 consists of 17 residues. The germline gives CDR1 MNHEY, CDR2 SMNVEV (reference sequence). The CDR3 protein is CASSLSGDRGRGYGYTF. CDR3 nucleotide sequence: TGTGCCAGCAGTTTATCGGGGGACAGGGGGAGAGGCTATGGCTACACCTTC.

This clone was seen only a few times. The J gene is TRBJ2-3, the V gene TRBV2; 8 bases map to TRBD2. CDR1 and CDR2 from the germline V gene are SNHLY and FYNNEI. J gave up 4 bases and V 6 bases, and 9 bases lay outside the gene matches. This CDR3 contains 15 residues. This CDR3 is CASSRRSGSPDTQYF. DNA for the CDR3: TGTGCCAGCAGCCGACGGAGCGGGAGCCCAGATACGCAGTATTTT.

In its sample, this clone was seen a few times. The chain carries TRBV28 and TRBJ2-1, with D unresolved. With 4 bases removed from V and 4 bases from J, the gap between germline ends came to 17 bases. Germline values: CDR1 MDHEN, CDR2 SYDVKM. CDR3 size: 16 residues. The CDR3 region has the DNA TGTGCCAGCAGTTCCCCAGTGACCTCCAGGTACAATGAGCAGTTCTTC. This gives the protein CASSSPVTSRYNEQFF.

At least ten counts were recorded for this clone. This sequence joins TRBV9 and TRBJ1-1; D gene ambiguous. V lost 1 base to trimming and J lost 0 bases, with 4 bases between them. CDR3 length equals 13 residues. Germline CDR1 and CDR2: SGDLS and YYNGEE. In nucleotides, the CDR3 is TGTGCCAGCAGCGTAACAGTGAACACTGAAGCTTTCTTT. It translates to CASSVTVNTEAFF.

V and J are TRBV10-3 and TRBJ2-3; 8 bases are a match to TRBD2. This CDR3 has 16 residues. Germline-derived CDR1 and CDR2 are ENHRY and SYGVKD. Trimming took 3 bases from V and 4 from J; bases not matched to a gene: 9. The CDR3 DNA reads TGTGCCATCAGTGACCTTGGGACTAGGTCTTCAGATACGCAGTATTTT. As protein: CAISDLGTRSSDTQYF.

The chain links TRBV7-8 to TRBJ1-1, with D maybe TRBD1 (6 bases). CDR1 SGHVS and CDR2 FQNEAQ come from the germline V gene. V was trimmed by 5 bases and J by 4 bases, leaving 14 bases between them. The CDR3 runs 14 residues. This CDR3 reads CASSLTQGSTEAFF. The CDR3 nucleotides are TGTGCCAGCAGCCTTACCCAGGGGAGCACTGAAGCTTTCTTT.

The V gene is TRBV6-1, the J gene TRBJ2-1, with TRBD2 matching over 14 bases. V shed 5 bases and J 7 bases; nucleotides not matched to a gene: 4. The CDR3 sequence is 15 residues long. CDR1 and CDR2 (germline): MNHNS, SASEGT. The CDR3 DNA reads TGTGCCAGCAGTCCGTGGACTAGCGGGAGGAATGAGCAGTTCTTC. Encoded protein: CASSPWTSGRNEQFF.

The chain uses TRBV28 and TRBJ2-7; 11 positions match TRBD2. The length of the CDR3 is 14 residues. Germline CDR1 MDHEN, CDR2 SYDVKM. The CDR3 sequence: CARPGLADSYEQYF. The CDR3, as DNA: TGTGCACGTCCGGGACTAGCGGACTCCTACGAGCAGTACTTC.

The V call is TRBV28, the J call TRBJ2-5; TRBD1 might be the D (6 bases). The germline V gene encodes CDR1 MDHEN and CDR2 SYDVKM. The CDR3 length is 17 residues. V lost 5 bases and J 2 bases, leaving 21 bases between the germline ends. The CDR3 DNA reads as TGTGCCAGCAGTGGGAACAAACAGGGCTCGCGGCAAGAGACCCAGTACTTC. It encodes CASSGNKQGSRQETQYF.

This chain uses TRBV4-2 with TRBJ2-4; unclear D gene. V shed 2 bases and J shed 5 bases, with 7 bases lying between them. The CDR3 contains 13 residues. Germline-derived CDR1 and CDR2 are LGHNA and YNFKEQ. The CDR3 DNA is TGTGCCAGCAGCCAAACTGGTCAAAACATTCAGTACTTC. Translating it yields CASSQTGQNIQYF.

This clone has a single count. The CDR3: CATSREGGFRGAFF. The CDR3 DNA sequence: TGTGCCACCAGCAGAGAGGGGGGATTCCGGGGAGCTTTCTTT. The chain joins TRBV15 to TRBJ1-1, with D maybe TRBD1 (5 bases). The germline V and J ends were trimmed by 0 bases and 10 bases, with 15 bases remaining between them. The CDR3 spans 14 residues. The germline V gene has CDR1 LNHNV and CDR2 YYDKDF (reference sequence).

The chain recombines TRBV2 with TRBJ2-5; the match to TRBD2 covers 10 bases. Looked up from germline, CDR1 is SNHLY and CDR2 is FYNNEI. The CDR3 loop spans 15 amino acids. V lost 4 bases to trimming and J lost 4 bases; unmatched junction nucleotides: 6. DNA for the CDR3: TGTGCCAGCAGTGTCGGGCTAGCGGGAGTAGAGACCCAGTACTTC. This codes for CASSVGLAGVETQYF.

The chain recombines TRBV2 with TRBJ2-3; TRBD2 matches at 9 bases. The CDR3 length is 14 residues. Germline CDR1 reads SNHLY; CDR2 reads FYNNEI. V lost 8 bases and J lost 3; bases outside the gene matches: 6. As DNA, the CDR3 is TGTGCCAGCGCGGCTAGCGGGGCAACAGATACGCAGTATTTT. Translation: CASAASGATDTQYF.

This rearrangement joins TRBV5-1 to TRBJ2-7; 7 nucleotides line up with TRBD1. The trim removed 7 bases at V and 4 bases at J, leaving 8 bases unmatched. The CDR3 contains 13 residues. Germline CDR1 and CDR2: SGHRS and YFSETQ. The CDR3 here is CASGNKQGYEQYF. CDR3 DNA: TGCGCCAGCGGCAATAAACAGGGGTACGAGCAGTACTTC.

This chain links TRBV6-5 with TRBJ2-1, with D tentatively TRBD2 (5 bases). The CDR3 has 14 amino acids. V was cut by 6 bases and J by 8 bases, with 17 bases left in between. Looked up from germline, CDR1 is MNHEY and CDR2 is SVGAGI. CDR3 sequence reads: CASRVGLAADEQFF. Here the CDR3 DNA reads TGTGCCAGCAGGGTCGGACTGGCCGCCGATGAGCAGTTCTTC.

This clone was observed a single time. The rearrangement uses TRBV5-1 and TRBJ2-3; 11 positions match TRBD2. The germline CDR1 and CDR2 sequences are SGHRS and YFSETQ. Trimming cost V 1 base and J 6 bases; bases outside gene matches: 4. The CDR3 consists of 15 residues. In DNA form, the CDR3 reads TGCGCCAGCAGCTTGAGTCTAGCGGGAGGTGATACGCAGTATTTT. It is translated as CASSLSLAGGDTQYF.

This clone was detected only once. This chain connects TRBV19 to TRBJ2-4, with 7 bases lining up with TRBD1. V shed 10 bases, J shed 2 bases, and the junction held 14 bases outside the gene matches. Germline V gene data show CDR1 as LNHDA and CDR2 as SQIVND (reference sequence). This CDR3 region has 16 residues. The CDR3 bases are TGTGCCAAAACGATGACAGGGCCCAAAACCAAAAACATTCAGTACTTC. Encoded protein: CAKTMTGPKTKNIQYF. The variable domain in full, completed from reference TRBV19 and TRBJ2-4, reads DGGITQSPKYLFRKEGQNVTLSCEQNLNHDAMYWYRQDPGQGLRLIYYSQIVNDFQKGDIAEGYSVSREKKESFPLTVTSAQKNPTAFYLCAKTMTGPKTKNIQYFGAGTRLSVL.

This clone occurred once. The chain has TRBV28 and TRBJ1-5; TRBD1 agrees at 9 bases. The ends lost 5 bases at V and 4 bases at J; junction bases unmatched: 9. Looked up from germline, CDR1 is MDHEN and CDR2 is SYDVKM. The CDR3 covers 16 residues. The CDR3 loop is CASSQPGTGMNQPQHF. CDR3 DNA sequence: TGTGCCAGCAGTCAGCCCGGGACAGGGATGAATCAGCCCCAGCATTTT.

The V call is TRBV28, the J call TRBJ2-3; 11 positions match TRBD2. This CDR3 has 15 residues. Germline V lookup: CDR1 MDHEN, CDR2 SYDVKM. Germline trimming cut 6 bases from V and 3 bases from J; bases unmatched to any gene: 5. This chain's CDR3 is CASSSSSGRTDTQYF. CDR3 bases: TGTGCCAGCAGCTCGTCTAGCGGGAGGACAGATACGCAGTATTTT.

This chain uses TRBV11-3 with TRBJ2-6; the D is unclear. The CDR3 extends over 15 amino acids. With 3 bases removed from V and 0 bases from J, the gap between germline ends came to 6 bases. Germline V gene lookup returns CDR1 SGHNT and CDR2 YENEEA. In DNA, the CDR3 is TGTGCCAGCAGCTTGGCAGACTCTGGGGCCAACGTCCTGACTTTC. This gives the protein CASSLADSGANVLTF. The variable domain in full, completed from reference TRBV11-3 and TRBJ2-6, reads EAGVVQSPRYKIIEKKQPVAFWCNPISGHNTLYWYLQNLGQGPELLIRYENEEAVDDSQLPKDRFSAERLKGVDSTLKIQPAELGDSAVYLCASSLADSGANVLTFGAGSRLTVL.

This clone was recorded once. The genes are TRBV2 and TRBJ2-5; 7 bases match TRBD1. The CDR3 contains 14 residues. Trimming at V came to 6 bases and at J to 3 bases, leaving 7 bases not matched to a gene. Germline V gives CDR1 SNHLY, CDR2 FYNNEI. The CDR3 protein is CASSLLGTEETQYF. The CDR3 nucleotides are TGTGCCAGCAGCCTCCTGGGGACAGAAGAGACCCAGTACTTC.